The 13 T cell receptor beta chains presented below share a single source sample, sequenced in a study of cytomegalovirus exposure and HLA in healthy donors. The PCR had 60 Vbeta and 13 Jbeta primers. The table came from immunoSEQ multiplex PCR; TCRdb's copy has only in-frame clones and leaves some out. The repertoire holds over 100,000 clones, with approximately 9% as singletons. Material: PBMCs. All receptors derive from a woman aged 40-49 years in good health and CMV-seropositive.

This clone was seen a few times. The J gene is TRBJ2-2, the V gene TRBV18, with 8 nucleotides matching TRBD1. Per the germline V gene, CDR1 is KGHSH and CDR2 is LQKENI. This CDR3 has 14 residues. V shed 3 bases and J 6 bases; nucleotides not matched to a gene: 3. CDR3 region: CASSPRTGSGELFF. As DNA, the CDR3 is TGTGCCAGCTCACCGAGGACAGGGTCCGGGGAGCTGTTTTTT.

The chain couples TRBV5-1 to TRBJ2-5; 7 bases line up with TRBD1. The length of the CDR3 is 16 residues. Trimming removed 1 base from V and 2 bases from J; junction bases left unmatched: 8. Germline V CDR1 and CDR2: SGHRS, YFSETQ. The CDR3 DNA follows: TGCGCCAGCAGCTTGTCGCCCCGGACAGGTCAAGAGACCCAGTACTTC. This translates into CASSLSPRTGQETQYF.

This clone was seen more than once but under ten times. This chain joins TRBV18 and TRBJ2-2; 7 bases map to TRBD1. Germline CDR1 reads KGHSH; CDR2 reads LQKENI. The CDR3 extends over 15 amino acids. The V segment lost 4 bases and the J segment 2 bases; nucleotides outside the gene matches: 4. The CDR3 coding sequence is TGTGCCAGCTCACGGGGGACAGATAACACCGGGGAGCTGTTTTTT. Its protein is CASSRGTDNTGELFF.

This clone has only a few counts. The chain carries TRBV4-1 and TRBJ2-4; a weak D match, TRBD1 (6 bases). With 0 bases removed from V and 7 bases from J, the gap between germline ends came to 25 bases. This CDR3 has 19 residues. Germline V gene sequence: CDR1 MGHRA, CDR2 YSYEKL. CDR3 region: CASSQDGASGDPSRNIQYF. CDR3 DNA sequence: TGCGCCAGCAGCCAAGATGGAGCCTCAGGGGACCCTTCTCGGAACATTCAGTACTTC.

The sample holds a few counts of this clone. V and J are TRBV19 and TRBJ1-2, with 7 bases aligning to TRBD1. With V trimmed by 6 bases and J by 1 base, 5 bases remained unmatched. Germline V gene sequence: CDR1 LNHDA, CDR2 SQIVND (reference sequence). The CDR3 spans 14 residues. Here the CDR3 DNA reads TGTGCCAGTAGGGGACAGACGTTTAACTATGGCTACACCTTC. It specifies CASRGQTFNYGYTF.

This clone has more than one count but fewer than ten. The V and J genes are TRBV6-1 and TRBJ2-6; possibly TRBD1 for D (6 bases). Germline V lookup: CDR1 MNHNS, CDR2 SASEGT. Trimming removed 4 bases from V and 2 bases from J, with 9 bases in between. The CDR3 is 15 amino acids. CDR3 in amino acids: CASSAYRAGANVLTF. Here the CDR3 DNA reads TGTGCCAGCAGTGCATACAGGGCTGGGGCCAACGTCCTGACTTTC.

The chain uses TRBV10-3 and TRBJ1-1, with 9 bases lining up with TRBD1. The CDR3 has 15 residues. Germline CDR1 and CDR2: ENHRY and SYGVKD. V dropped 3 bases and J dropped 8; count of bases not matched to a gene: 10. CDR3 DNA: TGTGCCATCAGTGATTCGGGACAGGGTCGAGTAGAAGCTTTCTTT. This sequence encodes CAISDSGQGRVEAFF.

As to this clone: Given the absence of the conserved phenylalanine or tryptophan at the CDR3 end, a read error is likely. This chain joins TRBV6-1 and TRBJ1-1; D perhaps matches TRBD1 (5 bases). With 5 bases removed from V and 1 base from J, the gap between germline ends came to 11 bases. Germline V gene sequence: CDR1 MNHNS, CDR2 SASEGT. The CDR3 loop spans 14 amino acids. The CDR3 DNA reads TGTGCCAGCAGTTCCGGGACTGCGAACACTGAAGCTTTCTCT. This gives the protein CASSSGTANTEAFS.

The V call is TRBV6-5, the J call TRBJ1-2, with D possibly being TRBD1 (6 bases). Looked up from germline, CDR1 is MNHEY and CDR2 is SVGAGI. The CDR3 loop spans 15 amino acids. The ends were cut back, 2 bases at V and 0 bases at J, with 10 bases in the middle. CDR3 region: CASSYRTDANYGYTF. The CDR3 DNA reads TGTGCCAGCAGTTACAGGACAGACGCTAACTATGGCTACACCTTC.

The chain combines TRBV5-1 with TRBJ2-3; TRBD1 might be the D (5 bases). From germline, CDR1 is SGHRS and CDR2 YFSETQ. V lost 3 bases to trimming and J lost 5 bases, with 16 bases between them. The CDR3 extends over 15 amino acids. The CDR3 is CASSSVRRTQDTQYF. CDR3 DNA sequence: TGCGCCAGCAGCTCCGTGAGACGGACACAAGATACGCAGTATTTT.

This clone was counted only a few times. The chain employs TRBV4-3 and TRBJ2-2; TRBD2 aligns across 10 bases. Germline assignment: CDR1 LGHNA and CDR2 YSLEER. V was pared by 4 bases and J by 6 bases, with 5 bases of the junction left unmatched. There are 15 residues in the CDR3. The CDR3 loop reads CASSPSGGISGELFF. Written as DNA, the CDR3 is TGCGCCAGCAGCCCTAGCGGGGGTATATCCGGGGAGCTGTTTTTT.

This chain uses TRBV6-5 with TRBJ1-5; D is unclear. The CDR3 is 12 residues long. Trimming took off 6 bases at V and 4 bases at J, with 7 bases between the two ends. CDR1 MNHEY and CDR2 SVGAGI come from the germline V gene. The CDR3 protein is CASRSGNQPQHF. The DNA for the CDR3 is TGTGCCAGCAGGTCAGGTAATCAGCCCCAGCATTTT.

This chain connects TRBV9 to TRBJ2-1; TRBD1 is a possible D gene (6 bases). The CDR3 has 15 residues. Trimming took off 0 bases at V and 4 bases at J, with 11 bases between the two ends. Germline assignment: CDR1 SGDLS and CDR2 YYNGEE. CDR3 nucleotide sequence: TGTGCCAGCAGCGTAGCAGGGGACAATTACAATGAGCAGTTCTTC. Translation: CASSVAGDNYNEQFF.